In its sample, the clone carrying this T cell receptor beta chain was seen a few times. Profiling relied on immunoSEQ multiplex PCR, and the TCRdb table lists in-frame clones only, not all of them. The sample lists around 19,000 clones, 84% occurring once. V gave up 2 bases and J gave up 0 bases, with 11 bases separating them. Germline V gene lookup returns CDR1 WNHNN and CDR2 SYGVQD (reference sequence). The CDR3 totals 16 residues. This sample stems from a study of control samples from healthy donors and cancer patients. The chain uses TRBV10-1 and TRBJ1-3, with D possibly TRBD1 on 5 matching bases. This TCR came from a woman in her 70s with lung cancer. Sequencing used PBMCs. The CDR3 DNA is TGCGCCAGCAGTGAGAGGGGCGAGAGCTCTGGAAACACCATATATTTT. Encoded protein: CASSERGESSGNTIYF.